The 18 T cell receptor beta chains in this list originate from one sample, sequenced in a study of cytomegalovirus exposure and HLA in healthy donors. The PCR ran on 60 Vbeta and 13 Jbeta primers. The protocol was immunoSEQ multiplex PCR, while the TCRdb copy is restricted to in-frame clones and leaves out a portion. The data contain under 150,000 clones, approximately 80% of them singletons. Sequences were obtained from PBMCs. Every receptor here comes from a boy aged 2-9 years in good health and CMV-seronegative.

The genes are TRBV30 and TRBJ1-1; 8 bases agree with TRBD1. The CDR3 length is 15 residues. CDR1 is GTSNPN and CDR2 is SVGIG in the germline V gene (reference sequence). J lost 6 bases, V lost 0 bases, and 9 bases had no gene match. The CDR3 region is CAWSVLGQGESEAFF. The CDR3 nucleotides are TGTGCCTGGAGTGTACTAGGACAGGGAGAATCTGAAGCTTTCTTT.

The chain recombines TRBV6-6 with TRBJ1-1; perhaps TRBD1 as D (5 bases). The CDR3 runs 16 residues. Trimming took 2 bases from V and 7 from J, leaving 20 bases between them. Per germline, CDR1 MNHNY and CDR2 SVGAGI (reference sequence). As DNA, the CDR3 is TGTGCCAGCAGTTACCCTCATATCCAGGGCGACTGTGAAGCTTTCTTT. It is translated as CASSYPHIQGDCEAFF.

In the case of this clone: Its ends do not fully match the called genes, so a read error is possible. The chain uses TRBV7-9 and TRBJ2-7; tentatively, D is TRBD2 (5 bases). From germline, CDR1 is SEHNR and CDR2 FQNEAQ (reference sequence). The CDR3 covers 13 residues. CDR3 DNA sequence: TGTTCCAGCAGCTCCGGGCTCCGGGGTGGGCAGTACTTC. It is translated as CSSSSGLRGGQYF.

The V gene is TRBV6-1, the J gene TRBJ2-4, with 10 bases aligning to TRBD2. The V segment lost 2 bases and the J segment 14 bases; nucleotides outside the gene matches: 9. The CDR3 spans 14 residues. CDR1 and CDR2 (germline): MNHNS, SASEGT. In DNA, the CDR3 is TGTGCCAGCAGTGAATGGCTAGCGGGAGAGGGCGAGTACTTC. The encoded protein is CASSEWLAGEGEYF.

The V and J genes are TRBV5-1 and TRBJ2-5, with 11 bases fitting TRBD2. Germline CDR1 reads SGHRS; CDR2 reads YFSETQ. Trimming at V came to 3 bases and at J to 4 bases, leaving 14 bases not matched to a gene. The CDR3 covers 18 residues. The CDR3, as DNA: TGCGCCAGCAGCTCTCCGGGACTAGCGGCCCGGTTGTCAGAGACCCAGTACTTC. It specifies CASSSPGLAARLSETQYF.

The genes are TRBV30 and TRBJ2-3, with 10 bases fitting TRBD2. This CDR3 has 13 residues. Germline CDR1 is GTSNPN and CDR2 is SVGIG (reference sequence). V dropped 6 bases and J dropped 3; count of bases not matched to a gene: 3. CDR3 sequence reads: CACLAGETDTQYF. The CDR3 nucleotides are TGTGCCTGTCTAGCGGGAGAAACAGATACGCAGTATTTT. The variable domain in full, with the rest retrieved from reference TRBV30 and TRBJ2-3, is SQTIHQWPATLVQPVGSPLSLECTVEGTSNPNLYWYRQAAGRGLQLLFYSVGIGQISSEVPQNLSASRPQDRQFILSSKKLLLSDSGFYLCACLAGETDTQYFGPGTRLTVL.

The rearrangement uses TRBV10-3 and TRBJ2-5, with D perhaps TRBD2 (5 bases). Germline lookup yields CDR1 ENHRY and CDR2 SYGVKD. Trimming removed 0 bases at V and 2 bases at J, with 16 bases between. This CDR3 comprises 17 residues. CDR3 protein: CAISESPARVAQETQYF. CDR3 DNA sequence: TGTGCCATCAGTGAGTCTCCCGCGAGAGTAGCGCAAGAGACCCAGTACTTC.

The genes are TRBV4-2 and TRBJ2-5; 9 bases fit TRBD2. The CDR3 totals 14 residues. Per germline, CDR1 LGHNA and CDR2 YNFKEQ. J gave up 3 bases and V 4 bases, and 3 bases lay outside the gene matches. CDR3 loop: CASSPVAGEETQYF. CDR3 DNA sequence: TGTGCCAGCAGCCCGGTAGCGGGGGAAGAGACCCAGTACTTC.

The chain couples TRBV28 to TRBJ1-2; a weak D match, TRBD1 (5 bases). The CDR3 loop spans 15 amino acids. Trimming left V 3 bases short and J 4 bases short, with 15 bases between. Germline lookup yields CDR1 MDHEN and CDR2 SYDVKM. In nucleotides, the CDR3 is TGTGCCAGCAGTTTTCTGGGGGGAAGCGGCTATGGCTACACCTTC. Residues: CASSFLGGSGYGYTF.

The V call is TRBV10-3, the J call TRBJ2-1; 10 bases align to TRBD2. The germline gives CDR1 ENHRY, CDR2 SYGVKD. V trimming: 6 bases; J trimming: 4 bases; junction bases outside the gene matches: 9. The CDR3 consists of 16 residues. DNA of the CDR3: TGTGCCATCAGCGCAACCGGGACTAGCGTTTACAATGAGCAGTTCTTC. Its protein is CAISATGTSVYNEQFF.

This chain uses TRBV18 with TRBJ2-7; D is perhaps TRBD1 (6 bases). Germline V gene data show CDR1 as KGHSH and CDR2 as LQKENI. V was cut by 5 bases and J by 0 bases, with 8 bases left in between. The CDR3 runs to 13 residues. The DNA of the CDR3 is TGTGCCAGCTCAAAGGACAGCTCCTACGAGCAGTACGTC. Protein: CASSKDSSYEQYV.

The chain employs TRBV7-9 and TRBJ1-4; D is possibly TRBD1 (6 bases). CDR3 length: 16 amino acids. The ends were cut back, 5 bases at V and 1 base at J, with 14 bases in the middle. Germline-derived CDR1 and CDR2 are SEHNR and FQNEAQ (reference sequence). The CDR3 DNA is TGTGCCAGCAGCCGGGACACGGGGATAACTAATGAAAAACTGTTTTTT. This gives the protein CASSRDTGITNEKLFF.

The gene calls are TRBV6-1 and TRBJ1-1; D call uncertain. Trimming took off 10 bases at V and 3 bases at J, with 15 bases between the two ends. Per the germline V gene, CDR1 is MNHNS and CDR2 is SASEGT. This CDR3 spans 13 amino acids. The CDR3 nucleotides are TGTGCCAACAGAAAGGTGGGAGACACTGAAGCTTTCTTT. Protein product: CANRKVGDTEAFF.

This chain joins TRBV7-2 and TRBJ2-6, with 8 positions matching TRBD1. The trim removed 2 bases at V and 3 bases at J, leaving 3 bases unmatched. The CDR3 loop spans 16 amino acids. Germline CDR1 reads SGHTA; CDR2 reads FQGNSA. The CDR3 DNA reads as TGTGCCAGCAGCTTACAGGGGGCGTTTGGGGCCAACGTCCTGACTTTC. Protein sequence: CASSLQGAFGANVLTF.

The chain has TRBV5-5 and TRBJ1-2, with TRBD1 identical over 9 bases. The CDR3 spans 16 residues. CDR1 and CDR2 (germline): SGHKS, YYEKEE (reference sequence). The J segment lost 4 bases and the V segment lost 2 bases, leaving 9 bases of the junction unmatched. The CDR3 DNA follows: TGTGCCAGCAGCTTTGGGGGACAGGGCTCCCTCTATGGCTACACCTTC. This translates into CASSFGGQGSLYGYTF.

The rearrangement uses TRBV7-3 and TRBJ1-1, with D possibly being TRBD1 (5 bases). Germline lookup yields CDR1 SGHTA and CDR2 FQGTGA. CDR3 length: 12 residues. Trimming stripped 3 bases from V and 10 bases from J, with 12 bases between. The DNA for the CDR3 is TGTGCCAGCAGCTTGGGGGGAAGCGGAGCTTTCTTT. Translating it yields CASSLGGSGAFF.

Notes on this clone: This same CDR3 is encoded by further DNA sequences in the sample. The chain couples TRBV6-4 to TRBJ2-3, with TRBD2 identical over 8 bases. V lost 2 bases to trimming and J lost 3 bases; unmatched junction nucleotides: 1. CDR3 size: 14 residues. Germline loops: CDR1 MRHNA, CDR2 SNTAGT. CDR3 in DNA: TGTGCCAGCAGTGACCGGGGGGGGACAGATACGCAGTATTTT. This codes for CASSDRGGTDTQYF.

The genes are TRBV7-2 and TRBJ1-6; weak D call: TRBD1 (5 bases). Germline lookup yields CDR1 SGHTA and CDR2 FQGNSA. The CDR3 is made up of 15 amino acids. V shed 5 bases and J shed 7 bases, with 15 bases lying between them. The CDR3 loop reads CASSTQVLRNSPLHF. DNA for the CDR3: TGTGCCAGCAGCACACAGGTTCTTCGGAATTCACCCCTCCACTTT.